A selection of T cell receptor beta chains follows, all from one sample in a study of OX40 agonist ivuxolimab in advanced cancers. Produced via immunoSEQ multiplex PCR; TCRdb's table is partial and in-frame only. The data show under 75,000 clones, with around 85% seen just once and about 0.78% held by the top ten. The input for sequencing was CD4+ or CD8+ T cells sorted from blood, taken in a trial of the OX40 agonist ivuxolimab. These receptor sequences come from an adult with an advanced solid tumor such as melanoma, head and neck, liver or kidney cancer. Each CDR3 is given with its conserved first and last residue. D genes are given only for firm matches. Some rows mark clone size as missing; the rest say once, few, many or name a class of expanded clone.

clone_size d_call j_call v_call cdr3_aa cdr3_nt
- - TRBJ1-1 TRBV5-1 CASSLARGDTEAFF TGCGCCAGCAGCTTGGCAAGAGGGGACACTGAAGCTTTCTTT
- - TRBJ2-7 TRBV5-6 CASSLTGTREQYF TGTGCCAGCAGTTTGACAGGGACTCGCGAGCAGTACTTC
- - TRBJ1-1 TRBV7-2 CASSLRMNTEAFF TGTGCCAGCAGCCTCCGTATGAACACTGAAGCTTTCTTT
- - TRBJ2-2 TRBV2 CATLPGRGTGELFF TGTGCCACACTACCGGGACGCGGCACCGGGGAGCTGTTTTTT
- TRBD1 TRBJ1-2 TRBV11-2 CASSWGTGDNYGYTF TGTGCCAGCAGCTGGGGGACAGGGGATAACTATGGCTACACCTTC
- TRBD2 TRBJ2-1 TRBV14 CASTPRLAGAHSYNEQFF TGTGCCAGCACCCCCCGACTAGCGGGGGCTCACTCCTACAATGAGCAGTTCTTC
once - TRBJ2-3 TRBV9 CASSVAQVADTQYF TGTGCCAGCAGCGTAGCCCAAGTTGCGGATACGCAGTATTTT
- TRBD1 TRBJ2-2 TRBV5-6 CASSRTGNTGELFF TGTGCCAGCAGCCGGACAGGGAACACCGGGGAGCTGTTTTTT
- TRBD1 TRBJ2-7 TRBV5-6 CASSWTGVAHFRYEQYF TGTGCCAGCAGCTGGACAGGGGTCGCCCACTTTAGGTACGAGCAGTACTTC
- TRBD1 TRBJ1-3 TRBV18 CASSPLDRGPGNTIYF TGTGCCAGCTCACCGCTAGACAGGGGTCCCGGAAACACCATATATTTT
once - TRBJ2-3 TRBV5-1 CASSLFRGPTDTQYF TGCGCCAGCAGCTTGTTTCGGGGGCCCACAGATACGCAGTATTTT
- TRBD2 TRBJ2-5 TRBV9 CASSAAAGTTQETQYF TGTGCCAGCAGCGCGGCTGCCGGGACTACGCAAGAGACCCAGTACTTC
- - TRBJ2-4 TRBV28 CASRINRGDIQYF TGTGCCAGCAGGATAAACCGGGGCGACATTCAGTACTTC
- TRBD2 TRBJ2-5 TRBV19 CASSSLAGLRETQYF TGTGCCAGTAGTTCACTAGCGGGGTTACGGGAGACCCAGTACTTC
- - TRBJ1-1 TRBV29-1 CSIRGTLNTEAFF TGCAGCATACGGGGAACTTTGAACACTGAAGCTTTCTTT
- TRBD1 TRBJ1-1 TRBV5-1 CASSHGGQLMNTEAFF TGCGCCAGCAGCCATGGGGGACAGTTAATGAACACTGAAGCTTTCTTT
once - TRBJ1-1 TRBV6-5 CASTLRGQEAFF TGTGCCAGCACCCTACGTGGGCAGGAAGCTTTCTTT
- TRBD2 TRBJ2-5 TRBV4-1 CASSQTGTRGETQYF TGCGCCAGCAGCCAAACCGGGACTAGAGGGGAGACCCAGTACTTC
- TRBD1 TRBJ2-3 TRBV9 CASSIGTGSTDTQYF TGTGCCAGCAGCATCGGGACAGGGTCCACAGATACGCAGTATTTT
once - TRBJ1-2 TRBV6-1 CASSAAGWGYTF TGTGCCAGCAGTGCAGCAGGGTGGGGCTACACCTTC
- - TRBJ1-2 TRBV29-1 CSVRDSGGYTF TGCAGCGTTAGGGATTCGGGAGGCTACACCTTC
- TRBD2 TRBJ2-7 TRBV19 CASSGGTSGRYEQYF TGTGCCAGTAGTGGAGGGACTAGCGGCCGCTACGAGCAGTACTTC
- - TRBJ1-4 TRBV27 CATSSQGAREKLFF TGTGCCACATCGTCACAGGGTGCACGCGAAAAACTGTTTTTT
- - TRBJ2-6 TRBV10-2 CASGGGLSSGANVLTF TGCGCCAGCGGAGGGGGACTGAGCTCTGGGGCCAACGTCCTGACTTTC
- TRBD1 TRBJ2-7 TRBV27 CASGLLDRASEQYF TGTGCCAGCGGATTACTGGACAGGGCTAGCGAGCAGTACTTC
- - TRBJ2-7 TRBV10-3 CAISESTEGRREQYF TGTGCCATCAGTGAGTCGACTGAGGGGCGGCGCGAGCAGTACTTC
- - TRBJ2-7 TRBV27 CASSLTPRGFEQYF TGTGCCAGCAGTTTAACCCCCCGGGGCTTCGAGCAGTACTTC
- TRBD2 TRBJ2-3 TRBV5-6 CASSARGGGADTQYF TGTGCCAGCAGCGCAAGAGGTGGGGGGGCAGATACGCAGTATTTT
- - TRBJ2-7 TRBV19 CASSMNSPDSLIYEQYF TGTGCCAGTAGTATGAACTCCCCGGACAGCTTAATTTACGAGCAGTACTTC
- - TRBJ2-1 TRBV7-2 CASSLARRPPLDEQFF TGTGCCAGCAGCTTAGCGCGGAGGCCCCCACTCGATGAGCAGTTCTTC
- TRBD1 TRBJ2-7 TRBV28 CASRGDRGGHYEQYF TGTGCCAGCAGGGGAGACAGGGGGGGTCACTACGAGCAGTACTTC
- - TRBJ2-7 TRBV30 CAWGRTVSSYEQYF TGTGCCTGGGGTAGGACGGTCAGCTCCTACGAGCAGTACTTC
- TRBD2 TRBJ2-3 TRBV6-5 CASSYGAGGRGTQYF TGTGCCAGCAGTTATGGGGCGGGGGGCCGAGGTACGCAGTATTTT
- - TRBJ1-2 TRBV5-1 CASSLGQSLVGYTF TGCGCCAGCAGCTTGGGCCAGTCCTTGGTTGGCTACACCTTC
- - TRBJ1-1 TRBV10-3 CAISEGPYTEAFF TGTGCCATCAGTGAGGGGCCTTACACTGAAGCTTTCTTT
- - TRBJ2-7 TRBV5-8 CASSLSGSTYEQYF TGTGCCAGCAGCTTGTCGGGGAGTACCTACGAGCAGTACTTC
- TRBD1 TRBJ2-7 TRBV28 CASSSDRGISYEQYF TGTGCCAGCAGTTCCGACAGGGGAATCTCCTACGAGCAGTACTTC
- - TRBJ2-7 TRBV9 CASSVAWPDPASYEQYF TGTGCCAGCAGCGTGGCCTGGCCGGACCCTGCATCCTACGAGCAGTACTTC
few - TRBJ2-3 TRBV2 CASRREARRDTQYF TGTGCCAGCAGAAGGGAGGCCCGAAGAGATACGCAGTATTTT
- - TRBJ1-6 TRBV19 CASSILFSWAYNSPLHF TGTGCCAGTAGTATTCTGTTTTCTTGGGCCTATAATTCACCCCTCCACTTT
few - TRBJ1-5 TRBV19 CASGEGPYSNQPQHF TGTGCCAGCGGGGAGGGCCCATATAGCAATCAGCCCCAGCATTTT
- - TRBJ1-1 TRBV13 CASSLGQGFTEAFF TGTGCCAGCAGCTTAGGCCAGGGGTTCACTGAAGCTTTCTTT
- TRBD1 TRBJ1-6 TRBV7-2 CASSSHRQGGNSPLHF TGTGCCAGCAGCTCTCACCGACAGGGAGGGAATTCACCCCTCCACTTT
- TRBD1 TRBJ2-2 TRBV7-2 CASSGRTGMGGELFF TGTGCCAGCAGCGGACGGACAGGGATGGGCGGGGAGCTGTTTTTT
- TRBD1 TRBJ1-5 TRBV10-3 CAISEGGGGQPQHF TGTGCCATCAGTGAGGGAGGGGGCGGTCAGCCCCAGCATTTT
- - TRBJ1-1 TRBV4-1 CASSTTRGRQASMNTEAFF TGCGCCAGCAGCACAACTCGGGGTAGACAGGCATCTATGAACACTGAAGCTTTCTTT
- TRBD1 TRBJ2-7 TRBV6-1 CASSETRQGRNEQYF TGTGCCAGCAGTGAGACGCGACAGGGGAGGAACGAGCAGTACTTC
once - TRBJ1-1 TRBV18 CASSQGAGGTEAFF TGTGCCAGCTCACAAGGCGCGGGAGGCACTGAAGCTTTCTTT
- - TRBJ2-1 TRBV18 CASSRAASSYNEQFF TGTGCCAGCTCACGGGCGGCCAGCTCCTACAATGAGCAGTTCTTC
- - TRBJ1-1 TRBV30 CAWGRGAVTEAFF TGTGCCTGGGGACGCGGGGCGGTGACTGAAGCTTTCTTT